This T cell receptor beta chain was recovered during a study of blood T cell repertoires in COVID-19. Study background: Samples of COVID-19 (acute and convalescent) were obtained from the United States, Italy and Spain. Sample material is recorded as cDNA or gDNA derived from T cells, B-cell-depleted T cells, or PBMCs.

Germline values: CDR1 LNHNV, CDR2 YYDKDF (reference sequence). CDR3 size: 16 residues. V dropped 3 bases and J dropped 5; count of bases not matched to a gene: 8. As processed by the authors: Amplification with reference gene primers provided the estimates of nucleated cell counts. Profiling relied on immunoSEQ multiplex PCR, and the TCRdb table lists in-frame clones only, not all of them. V, J and clone size were drawn from that table, and D and trimming were deduced from the DNA. The table records about 230,000 clones, more than 65% of them present only once. This clonotype originated in a woman of 80 years or more with acute or convalescent COVID-19. The chain carries TRBV15 and TRBJ2-2; 8 nucleotides align to TRBD1. Sequencing was carried out using peripheral blood. CDR3 sequence: CATSSRRQGRTGELFF. The CDR3 bases are TGTGCCACCAGCAGCCGGAGACAGGGGAGGACCGGGGAGCTGTTTTTT.